This T cell receptor beta chain derives from a study of blood T cell repertoires in COVID-19. This clone was observed a few times. Repertoires were generated with immunoSEQ multiplex PCR, while TCRdb's copy carries only in-frame clones and drops some. The profile covers about 130,000 clones, with 75% to 90% appearing a single time and 15% to 20% taken by the ten largest. This CDR3 contains 12 residues. CDR1 and CDR2 from the germline V gene are LNHDA and SQIVND (reference sequence). Trimming left V 5 bases short and J 6 bases short, with 8 bases between. This TCR was sampled from a man under 40 who had recovered from COVID-19. Material for sequencing was PBMCs or T cells enriched from blood (not recorded which). This chain links TRBV19 with TRBJ2-1; D is perhaps TRBD2 (5 bases). CDR3 sequence: CASSPEGNEQFF. Written as DNA, the CDR3 is TGTGCCAGTAGTCCCGAGGGCAATGAGCAGTTCTTC.